This note documents a single T cell receptor (beta chain) sequence. This sample was taken from a study of shared clonotypes between healthy human individuals. Assay used: immunoSEQ multiplex PCR; TCRdb lists only in-frame clones, some missing. This sample has over 850,000 clones, with approximately 80% found just once. J lost 4 bases, V lost 7 bases, and 8 bases had no gene match. From germline, CDR1 is SQVTM and CDR2 ANQGSEA. The CDR3 consists of 14 residues. The chain couples TRBV29-1 to TRBJ1-3; TRBD1 aligns across 9 bases. The receptor was isolated from a man younger than 35 in good health. Some clones in this sample may be carry-over from other donors' samples. Sequenced sample: memory CD4+ T cells from PBMCs. As for subset: CD45RA-negative fraction. This CDR3 reads CSATRDRAGNTIYF. Written as DNA, the CDR3 is TGCAGCGCCACCCGGGACAGGGCCGGAAACACCATATATTTT.